A single sample gave rise to the 26 T cell receptor beta chains below, sequenced in a study of cytomegalovirus exposure and HLA in healthy donors. 13 Jbeta primers and 60 Vbeta primers were used for the PCR. Assay: immunoSEQ multiplex PCR; the TCRdb copy retains only in-frame clones and omits some. The data show 200,000 or so clones, 75% to 85% seen once. Sequenced: PBMCs. Every receptor here comes from a woman aged 50 to 65 in good health and CMV-seropositive.

This chain uses TRBV6-1 with TRBJ1-1; the D is unclear. The V gene lost 9 bases and the J gene lost 0 bases, with 11 bases spanning the gap. Germline V gene data show CDR1 as MNHNS and CDR2 as SASEGT. The length of the CDR3 is 13 residues. Here the CDR3 DNA reads TGTGCCAGTCGAGGTCCTTTGAACACTGAAGCTTTCTTT. It codes for CASRGPLNTEAFF.

The chain links TRBV15 to TRBJ2-2, with TRBD1 matching over 8 bases. The CDR3 has 15 amino acids. Trimming at V came to 1 base and at J to 8 bases, leaving 6 bases not matched to a gene. The germline gives CDR1 LNHNV, CDR2 YYDKDF (reference sequence). This CDR3 is CATSRGQGAGGELFF. CDR3 coding DNA: TGTGCCACCAGCAGAGGCCAGGGGGCCGGGGGGGAGCTGTTTTTT.

The chain is built from TRBV2 and TRBJ2-3; D possibly corresponds to TRBD1 (6 bases). CDR3 size: 15 residues. CDR1 and CDR2 (germline): SNHLY, FYNNEI. Trimming cost V 4 bases and J 2 bases, with 13 bases left between them. CDR3 protein: CASSVSGAHTDTQYF. The CDR3 DNA follows: TGTGCCAGCAGTGTGTCAGGGGCCCACACAGATACGCAGTATTTT.

The chain recombines TRBV6-6 with TRBJ2-2, with 11 bases that match TRBD2. This CDR3 is 16 amino acids long. Germline V lookup: CDR1 MNHNY, CDR2 SVGAGI (reference sequence). V dropped 6 bases and J dropped 1; count of bases not matched to a gene: 4. The CDR3 is CASRHSGRVNTGELFF. CDR3 nucleotides: TGTGCCAGCAGACATAGCGGGAGGGTGAACACCGGGGAGCTGTTTTTT.

The rearrangement uses TRBV11-2 and TRBJ2-2, with TRBD2 identical over 10 bases. Germline CDR1 SGHAT, CDR2 FQNNGV. Trimming took 3 bases from V and 7 from J; bases not matched to a gene: 14. The CDR3 contains 18 residues. Here the CDR3 reads CASSFRTSGSSWGGELFF. Written as DNA, the CDR3 is TGTGCCAGCAGCTTTCGGACTAGCGGTTCGTCGTGGGGCGGGGAGCTGTTTTTT.

The V call is TRBV4-1, the J call TRBJ1-3; 8 nucleotides agree with TRBD1. This CDR3 is built from 17 residues. J lost 6 bases, V lost 5 bases, and 15 bases had no gene match. Germline-derived CDR1 and CDR2 are MGHRA and YSYEKL. CDR3 region: CASSRTTQGANKNTIYF. Here the CDR3 DNA reads TGCGCCAGCAGCAGGACCACTCAGGGGGCGAACAAAAACACCATATATTTT.

V is TRBV18 and J is TRBJ1-4, with D possibly matching TRBD1 (6 bases). V lost 4 bases, J lost 0 bases, and 15 bases lay in between. Germline V gives CDR1 KGHSH, CDR2 LQKENI. The CDR3 is made up of 17 amino acids. Here the CDR3 DNA reads TGTGCCAGCTCACAGGCACAGGGACGTGCAACTAATGAAAAACTGTTTTTT. It codes for CASSQAQGRATNEKLFF. The entire variable domain, with the rest obtained from reference TRBV18 and TRBJ1-4, is as follows: NAGVMQNPRHLVRRRGQEARLRCSPMKGHSHVYWYRQLPEEGLKFMVYLQKENIIDESGMPKERFSAEFPKEGPSILRIQQVVRGDSAAYFCASSQAQGRATNEKLFFGSGTQLSVL.

This clone is a singleton in its sample. This chain connects TRBV10-3 to TRBJ2-3, with 11 nucleotides matching TRBD2. Germline CDR1 and CDR2: ENHRY and SYGVKD. Trimming took 6 bases from V and 4 from J; bases not matched to a gene: 6. This CDR3 is 15 amino acids long. In DNA, the CDR3 is TGTGCCATCAGCCAGACTAGCGGGACCCCAGATACGCAGTATTTT. It yields the protein CAISQTSGTPDTQYF.

This clone was picked up a small number of times. This chain uses TRBV5-4 with TRBJ2-7, with 7 bases matching TRBD1. The CDR3 is made up of 14 amino acids. Trimming at V came to 4 bases and at J to 3 bases, leaving 7 bases not matched to a gene. CDR1 and CDR2 from the germline V gene are SGHNT and YYREEE (reference sequence). The CDR3 nucleotides are TGTGCCAGCAGCGAGGGACAGACCGACTACGAGCAGTACTTC. Translated: CASSEGQTDYEQYF.

In this sample, this clone turned up a few times. V gene TRBV10-1 combines with J gene TRBJ2-2, with D uncertain. CDR3 length: 13 residues. In germline, CDR1 is WNHNN, CDR2 SYGVQD (reference sequence). Trimming shortened V by 0 bases and J by 5 bases, and 4 bases separated the two germline ends. The DNA for the CDR3 is TGCGCCAGCAGTGAGTCCGGGACCGGGGAGCTGTTTTTT. This encodes CASSESGTGELFF.

The chain carries TRBV30 and TRBJ1-1, with 7 bases matching TRBD1. This CDR3 comprises 13 residues. V lost 7 bases and J lost 5; bases outside the gene matches: 10. Germline loops: CDR1 GTSNPN, CDR2 SVGIG (reference sequence). CDR3 amino acids: CASRTGPGTEAFF. The CDR3 DNA is TGTGCCTCAAGGACAGGCCCGGGGACTGAAGCTTTCTTT.

The chain combines TRBV6-1 with TRBJ1-1; the D gene is possibly TRBD1 (5 bases). CDR1 and CDR2 (germline): MNHNS, SASEGT. The CDR3 covers 14 residues. Trimming took off 4 bases at V and 1 base at J, with 10 bases between the two ends. In DNA, the CDR3 is TGTGCCAGCAGTGGCCAGGGTGGGAACACTGAAGCTTTCTTT. Translating gives CASSGQGGNTEAFF.

The CDR3 coding sequence is TGTGCCAGCAGCCGTCGCCGTGTCGGGAACACCGGGGAGCTGTTTTTT. The encoded protein is CASSRRRVGNTGELFF. V usage is TRBV7-9 and J usage is TRBJ2-2; D gene unclear. The CDR3 extends over 16 amino acids. The V end was cut by 5 bases, the J end by 1 base, with 14 bases between. Per the germline V gene, CDR1 is SEHNR and CDR2 is FQNEAQ (reference sequence).

The chain employs TRBV19 and TRBJ1-2; TRBD1 might be the D (6 bases). The germline CDR1 and CDR2 sequences are LNHDA and SQIVND (reference sequence). CDR3 size: 14 residues. V was clipped by 6 bases and J by 6 bases, with 17 bases between them. The CDR3 loop reads CASRSSRTEDGYTF. Here the CDR3 DNA reads TGTGCCAGTAGGTCCTCCCGGACAGAGGATGGCTACACCTTC.

The V and J genes are TRBV5-1 and TRBJ1-4; D is uncertain. CDR1 is SGHRS and CDR2 is YFSETQ in the germline V gene. The CDR3 spans 13 residues. V was clipped by 0 bases and J by 7 bases, with 7 bases between them. CDR3 nucleotide sequence: TGCGCCAGCAGCTTGGCGTTGAGTGAAAAACTGTTTTTT. This gives the protein CASSLALSEKLFF.

Details on this clone: An end of the junction differs from the germline gene, which may be a read error. In nucleotides, the CDR3 is TGTGCCAGCAGCTCCTGGGGCAGAACCGCTGGGGCCAACGGCCTGACTTTC. It yields the protein CASSSWGRTAGANGLTF. The gene calls are TRBV11-3 and TRBJ2-6, with D tentatively TRBD1 (5 bases). This CDR3 comprises 17 residues. The germline V gene encodes CDR1 SGHNT and CDR2 YENEEA.

This chain links TRBV5-4 with TRBJ2-5; TRBD2 agrees at 8 bases. V lost 0 bases, J lost 5 bases, and 3 bases stayed unmatched. The CDR3 spans 14 residues. Germline V CDR1 and CDR2: SGHNT, YYREEE (reference sequence). CDR3 sequence reads: CASSLGLASETQYF. For the CDR3, the DNA is TGTGCCAGCAGCTTGGGACTAGCGTCGGAGACCCAGTACTTC.

The chain joins TRBV7-2 to TRBJ2-1, with D unclear. Germline CDR1 SGHTA, CDR2 FQGNSA. Trimming pared 8 bases from V and 0 bases from J, leaving 8 bases between. The CDR3 is 13 residues long. CDR3 DNA sequence: TGTGCCAGCGTGAGTAGCTCCTACAATGAGCAGTTCTTC. This codes for CASVSSSYNEQFF.

The gene calls are TRBV23-1 and TRBJ2-5; D call uncertain. Matching the DNA end better, TRBJ2-7 makes the J call doubtful. TRBV23-1 belongs to the ORF category, with a function that is uncertain. There are 11 residues in the CDR3. In DNA, the CDR3 is TGCGCCAGCAGCTGCTCCTACGAGCAGTACTTC. It codes for CASSCSYEQYF.

This sequence joins TRBV5-6 and TRBJ2-7; a possible D gene is TRBD2 (6 bases). The V end was cut by 5 bases, the J end by 6 bases, with 15 bases between. Germline CDR1 is SGHDT and CDR2 is YYEEEE. The CDR3 has 13 residues. The CDR3 coding sequence is TGTGCCAGCAGAATTACGGGGGATCTCGAGCAGTACTTC. As protein: CASRITGDLEQYF.

Concerning this clone: Compared with germline, one end of the junction differs, possibly owing to a read error. The CDR3 protein is CASGLDPNSNQPQHF. The CDR3 DNA reads TGCGCCAGCGGCTTGGACCCGAACTCCAATCAGCCCCAGCATTTT. J is TRBJ1-5 and V is TRBV5-1; D remains unclear. CDR3 length equals 15 residues. CDR1 is SGHRS and CDR2 is YFSETQ in the germline V gene.

V is TRBV4-1 and J is TRBJ2-7; TRBD2 is a possible D gene (6 bases). This CDR3 has 13 residues. Trimming took off 1 base at V and 6 bases at J, with 10 bases between the two ends. CDR1 is MGHRA, CDR2 YSYEKL, per germline. Here the CDR3 reads CASSQVGGIEQYF. CDR3 DNA: TGCGCCAGCAGCCAAGTTGGAGGGATCGAGCAGTACTTC.

A single count supports this clone. V gene TRBV10-3 combines with J gene TRBJ2-3; a weak D match, TRBD1 (5 bases). From germline, CDR1 is ENHRY and CDR2 SYGVKD. The CDR3 has 13 amino acids. Trimming shortened V by 8 bases and J by 4 bases, and 13 bases separated the two germline ends. In nucleotides, the CDR3 is TGTGCCATCCAAGAGCACAGGCCAGATACGCAGTATTTT. It specifies CAIQEHRPDTQYF.

The chain has TRBV5-1 and TRBJ1-2; 11 bases are a match to TRBD1. Losses at the gene ends were 2 bases for V and 6 bases for J; bases not matched to a gene: 6. The germline gives CDR1 SGHRS, CDR2 YFSETQ. The CDR3 runs to 15 residues. CDR3 sequence: CASSFTRTGGNGYTF. The CDR3 DNA reads TGCGCCAGCAGCTTTACACGGACAGGGGGCAATGGCTACACCTTC.

This sequence joins TRBV5-5 and TRBJ1-2; a weak D match, TRBD1 (6 bases). V was pared by 2 bases and J by 6 bases, with 14 bases between. This CDR3 contains 14 residues. Germline V lookup: CDR1 SGHKS, CDR2 YYEKEE (reference sequence). DNA for the CDR3: TGTGCCAGCAGCTTTGGCGTCAGGGGCAATGGCTACACCTTC. It specifies CASSFGVRGNGYTF.

The chain joins TRBV5-8 to TRBJ2-5, with D tentatively TRBD1 (6 bases). The DNA end is more similar to TRBJ2-7, so the J call may be wrong. The germline V gene encodes CDR1 SGHTS and CDR2 YDEGEE. The CDR3 totals 16 residues. CDR3 in DNA: TGTGCCAGCAGCCAAACTAGTTGGACAGACTCCTACGAGCAGTACTTC. Residues: CASSQTSWTDSYEQYF.